This TCR beta chain was observed in a study of blood T cell repertoires in COVID-19 (dated by TCRdb to 2018 to 2021). Study-level background: Collaborator samples came from the United States, Italy and Spain and covered acute and convalescent phases of COVID-19. A de-identified subject ID, COVID-19 status, age in years and sex were almost always included in the sample metadata. Where available, HLA class I and class II types were obtained from metadata supplied by the sample provider rather than from assay-based typing. Samples came from the ongoing ImmuneRACE study (first 160 participants) plus 1,254 subjects from 6 global collaborators. The repertoires were released in a freely available public database intended as a resource for research on the immune response to SARS-CoV-2. The prospective study material was composed of cDNA or gDNA derived from T cells, B-cell-depleted T cells, or PBMCs. Subjects who had been exposed to COVID-19, were actively infected with it, or had recovered from it provided the deeply sampled blood TCRbeta repertoires that made up the dataset. Results and caveats for the whole study, not just this receptor: The amount of clinical and demographic metadata varied by source and participant and was provided uncurated.

The CDR3 has 14 amino acids, counting the end cysteine and phenylalanine. CDR3 DNA is the only sequence kept; it has 42 bases, read in frame from the first base. Per the germline V gene (reference sequence), LNHNV is the CDR1 and YYDKDF is the CDR2. V is clipped by 0 bases and J by 1 base, and the sequence between their germline boundaries is 6 bases long. In its sample, this clone was seen a few times. What antigen it recognizes has not been identified. The input lacks base qualities; no much larger clone sits a single base away. TCRbeta CDR3 regions were amplified from genomic DNA by means of the immunoSEQ Assay, a bias-controlled multiplex PCR. Per the source publication's procedure: Within the assay, amplification of reference gene primers was used to estimate how many nucleated cells each sample contained. Sequence reads were collapsed and filtered to measure the absolute abundance of every unique TCRbeta CDR3 rearrangement. Productive Simpson clonality was computed per sample as the square root of Simpson's diversity index over productive rearrangements. The source is immuneACCESS, and TCRdb retained only in-frame sequences with V and J called. Part of the clones is not carried over; for the studies checked, unresolved V genes explain less than half of this, and the remainder is unexplained. D and trimming were read from the DNA, whereas the V and J calls and clone size are those reported in that table. Counted in this sample were roughly 90,000 clones; roughly 90% of them appeared once. The top ten clonotypes cover around 1.5% of the sample.

The collaborating institutions used their own protocols to collect whole blood in K2EDTA tubes. For TCRbeta analysis, collaborator samples were shipped as frozen whole blood, as isolated PBMCs, or as DNA extracted from either sample type. Sequencing was carried out using peripheral blood. This TCR was sampled from a human donor with active COVID-19. The donor label of this sample is uncertain. Recombination connected TRBV15 to TRBJ1-2; possibly the D gene is TRBD1, per 5 matching bases. The CDR3 region has the sequence CATSRDRVNYGYTF. At the DNA level, the sequence is TGTGCCACCAGCAGAGACAGGGTTAACTATGGCTACACCTTC.